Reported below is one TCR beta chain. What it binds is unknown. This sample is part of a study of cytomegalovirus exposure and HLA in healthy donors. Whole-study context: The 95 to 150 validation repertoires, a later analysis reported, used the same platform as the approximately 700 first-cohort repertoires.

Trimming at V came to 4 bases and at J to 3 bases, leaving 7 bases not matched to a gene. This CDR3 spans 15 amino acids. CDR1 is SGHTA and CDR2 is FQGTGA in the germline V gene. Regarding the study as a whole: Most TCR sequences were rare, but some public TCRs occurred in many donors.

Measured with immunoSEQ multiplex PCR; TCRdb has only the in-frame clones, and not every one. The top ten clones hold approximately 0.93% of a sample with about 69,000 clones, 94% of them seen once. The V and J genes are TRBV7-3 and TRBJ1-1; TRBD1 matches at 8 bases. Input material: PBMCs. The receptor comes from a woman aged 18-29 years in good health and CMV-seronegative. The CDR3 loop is CASSWTGYGDTEAFF. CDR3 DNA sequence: TGTGCCAGCAGCTGGACAGGGTATGGGGACACTGAAGCTTTCTTT.